The 25 T cell receptor beta chains in this list originate from one sample, sequenced in a study of graft-versus-host responses after intestinal transplantation. Repertoires were generated with immunoSEQ multiplex PCR, while TCRdb's copy carries only in-frame clones and drops some. The sample has over 45,000 clones; 85% to 95% are singletons. The sample was PBMCs, taken about 800 days after a first intestinal transplant, on the day of a second. Receptors were obtained from a human patient who received an intestinal transplant, so some T cells may come from the graft donor.

The gene calls are TRBV10-1 and TRBJ2-7; TRBD2 matches 10 bases. V was clipped by 6 bases and J by 7 bases; unmatched bases: 12. Germline V gene sequence: CDR1 WNHNN, CDR2 SYGVQD (reference sequence). The CDR3 has 15 amino acids. The CDR3 loop is CASSRTSGRPGEQYF. In nucleotides, the CDR3 is TGCGCCAGCAGCCGGACTAGCGGCCGTCCGGGGGAGCAGTACTTC.

This chain connects TRBV28 to TRBJ2-1, with unresolved D. V lost 5 bases to trimming and J lost 8 bases, with 7 bases between them. The CDR3 length is 11 residues. Germline assignment: CDR1 MDHEN and CDR2 SYDVKM. The CDR3 loop reads CASSPLYEQFF. CDR3 coding DNA: TGTGCCAGCAGTCCGCTCTATGAGCAGTTCTTC.

The gene calls are TRBV9 and TRBJ2-3; D not resolved. The CDR3 extends over 16 amino acids. CDR1 and CDR2 (germline): SGDLS, YYNGEE. The ends were cut back, 4 bases at V and 2 bases at J, with 17 bases in the middle. In DNA, the CDR3 is TGTGCCAGCAGCCCAGGAGTGGTGGCCTACACAGATACGCAGTATTTT. Protein product: CASSPGVVAYTDTQYF.

This clone was counted a single time. The chain is built from TRBV28 and TRBJ2-7; tentatively, D is TRBD2 (5 bases). Per the germline V gene, CDR1 is MDHEN and CDR2 is SYDVKM. V was pared by 7 bases and J by 5 bases, with 12 bases between. The CDR3 length is 12 residues. The CDR3 loop reads CASTNPGNEQYF. The CDR3 nucleotides are TGTGCCAGCACCAACCCGGGGAACGAGCAGTACTTC. Full variable domain (rest looked up from reference TRBV28 and TRBJ2-7): DVKVTQSSRYLVKRTGEKVFLECVQDMDHENMFWYRQDPGLGLRLIYFSYDVKMKEKGDIPEGYSVSREKKERFSLILESASTNQTSMYLCASTNPGNEQYFGPGTRLTVT.

V and J are TRBV30 and TRBJ2-6; D is perhaps TRBD2 (5 bases). Germline V gene lookup returns CDR1 GTSNPN and CDR2 SVGIG (reference sequence). This CDR3 spans 15 amino acids. Trimming shortened V by 5 bases and J by 0 bases, and 11 bases separated the two germline ends. The CDR3 coding sequence is TGTGCCTGGTCGAGGGCAGGCTCTGGGGCCAACGTCCTGACTTTC. Translating gives CAWSRAGSGANVLTF.

The chain is built from TRBV30 and TRBJ1-1; D gene uncertain. The V end lost 1 base, the J end lost 1 base, and 4 bases lay between the germline ends. Germline CDR1 reads GTSNPN; CDR2 reads SVGIG (reference sequence). The CDR3 has 12 amino acids. CDR3 region: CAWSARNTEAFF. The CDR3 bases are TGTGCCTGGAGTGCCCGGAACACTGAAGCTTTCTTT.

The chain uses TRBV12-5 and TRBJ2-5; D perhaps matches TRBD2 (5 bases). CDR1 LGHNT and CDR2 FRNRAP come from the germline V gene. With 3 bases removed from V and 4 bases from J, the gap between germline ends came to 15 bases. This CDR3 is built from 15 residues. CDR3 sequence reads: CASGLGSAALETQYF. In DNA, the CDR3 is TGTGCTAGTGGTTTAGGGAGCGCGGCCCTAGAGACCCAGTACTTC.

The chain is built from TRBV10-3 and TRBJ2-7, with D possibly TRBD2 on 6 matching bases. CDR1 is ENHRY and CDR2 is SYGVKD in the germline V gene. The CDR3 is made up of 20 amino acids. Trimming took 4 bases from V and 3 from J, leaving 31 bases between them. The CDR3 protein is CAISGGISKVMGYGGYEQYF. The CDR3, as DNA: TGTGCCATCAGTGGTGGGATCAGTAAGGTTATGGGGTACGGGGGCTACGAGCAGTACTTC.

This clone has only one observation. V usage is TRBV30 and J usage is TRBJ1-1; D gene ambiguous. V was shortened by 1 base and J by 3 bases, with 18 bases between the two germline ends. Germline V gene sequence: CDR1 GTSNPN, CDR2 SVGIG (reference sequence). The CDR3 covers 16 residues. The CDR3 loop is CAWSEARGRGDTEAFF. The CDR3 nucleotides are TGTGCCTGGAGTGAGGCACGAGGGCGTGGGGACACTGAAGCTTTCTTT.

This chain connects TRBV5-1 to TRBJ2-3, with 8 bases identical to TRBD2. V dropped 4 bases and J dropped 1; count of bases not matched to a gene: 8. The CDR3 is 16 residues long. CDR1 is SGHRS and CDR2 is YFSETQ in the germline V gene. Written as DNA, the CDR3 is TGCGCCAGCAGCCCAAGACTAGCGCGACGCACAGATACGCAGTATTTT. Protein sequence: CASSPRLARRTDTQYF.

This clone was counted once. The rearrangement links TRBV5-6 to TRBJ2-5; 7 bases are shared with TRBD1. Germline V lookup: CDR1 SGHDT, CDR2 YYEEEE. Losses at the gene ends were 4 bases for V and 2 bases for J; bases not matched to a gene: 8. CDR3 size: 15 residues. CDR3 protein: CASSPWEQGQETQYF. The CDR3 coding sequence is TGTGCCAGCAGCCCGTGGGAACAGGGGCAAGAGACCCAGTACTTC.

The chain uses TRBV6-4 and TRBJ1-5; no clear D. The germline V and J ends were trimmed by 2 bases and 7 bases, with 9 bases remaining between them. The germline gives CDR1 MRHNA, CDR2 SNTAGT. The CDR3 has 13 amino acids. The CDR3 DNA reads as TGTGCCAGCAGTGACACCTTAGGGCAGCCCCAGCATTTT. As protein: CASSDTLGQPQHF.

The chain carries TRBV11-2 and TRBJ2-1; TRBD2 matches at 14 bases. V lost 6 bases to trimming and J lost 10 bases; unmatched junction nucleotides: 5. Germline lookup yields CDR1 SGHAT and CDR2 FQNNGV. This CDR3 is built from 14 residues. This CDR3 reads CASRRLAGGREQFF. The CDR3 DNA is TGTGCCAGCAGAAGACTAGCGGGAGGGCGAGAGCAGTTCTTC.

The J gene is TRBJ2-3, the V gene TRBV10-3; TRBD2 matches 10 bases. The V segment lost 6 bases and the J segment 1 base; nucleotides outside the gene matches: 4. The CDR3 loop spans 15 amino acids. Germline CDR1 reads ENHRY; CDR2 reads SYGVKD. The CDR3: CAIRETSGGTDTQYF. The DNA of the CDR3 is TGTGCCATCAGGGAAACTAGCGGGGGCACAGATACGCAGTATTTT.

This chain joins TRBV18 and TRBJ2-7, with TRBD2 matching over 9 bases. The CDR3 sequence is 13 residues long. CDR1 and CDR2 from the germline V gene are KGHSH and LQKENI. Trimming cost V 6 bases and J 2 bases; bases outside gene matches: 2. Here the CDR3 reads CASSPSGAYEQYF. The CDR3 DNA reads as TGTGCCAGCTCTCCTAGCGGGGCCTACGAGCAGTACTTC.

The rearrangement links TRBV10-1 to TRBJ1-4; tentatively, D is TRBD1 (5 bases). Germline V gene lookup returns CDR1 WNHNN and CDR2 SYGVQD (reference sequence). V dropped 3 bases and J dropped 9 bases, with 14 bases sitting between them. The CDR3 totals 14 residues. CDR3 sequence: CASSDGGDGQKLFF. The CDR3 DNA reads TGCGCCAGCAGTGATGGGGGGGACGGCCAAAAACTGTTTTTT.

CDR3 coding DNA: TGTGCCAGCAGAAGTCCGGGACTGATCTACGAGCAGTACTTC. Translated, it gives CASRSPGLIYEQYF. This sequence joins TRBV6-1 and TRBJ2-7; maybe TRBD2 (6 bases). V was shortened by 6 bases and J by 3 bases, with 15 bases between the two germline ends. The CDR3 is made up of 14 amino acids. The germline V gene encodes CDR1 MNHNS and CDR2 SASEGT.

This sequence joins TRBV6-5 and TRBJ2-7; 9 nucleotides align to TRBD1. The germline V gene encodes CDR1 MNHEY and CDR2 SVGAGI. The CDR3 runs 13 residues. V lost 11 bases and J lost 6; bases outside the gene matches: 11. For the CDR3, the DNA is TGTGCCTGTCGCTCGGGACAGGGTGGCGAGCAGTACTTC. Its protein product is CACRSGQGGEQYF.

The chain is built from TRBV6-5 and TRBJ2-7; TRBD2 matches at 8 bases. The CDR3 runs to 12 residues. Germline loops: CDR1 MNHEY, CDR2 SVGAGI. The V and J ends lost 4 bases and 6 bases, in that order; junction bases with no gene match: 2. The CDR3 region is CASSSGRGEQYF. The CDR3 region has the DNA TGTGCCAGCAGTTCCGGGAGGGGCGAGCAGTACTTC.

The chain has TRBV5-1 and TRBJ2-7, with 7 bases that match TRBD2. CDR3 size: 12 residues. Germline V lookup: CDR1 SGHRS, CDR2 YFSETQ. Germline trimming cut 1 base from V and 6 bases from J; bases unmatched to any gene: 1. Here the CDR3 reads CASSLRGVEQYF. The CDR3 DNA is TGCGCCAGCAGCTTGCGGGGGGTCGAGCAGTACTTC.

This chain uses TRBV7-8 with TRBJ2-7, with 9 bases identical to TRBD2. The trim removed 1 base at V and 3 bases at J, leaving 4 bases unmatched. In germline, CDR1 is SGHVS, CDR2 FQNEAQ. The CDR3 runs to 15 residues. CDR3 in DNA: TGTGCCAGCAGCTTAGAGGGTAGCGGGAGCTACGAGCAGTACTTC. As protein: CASSLEGSGSYEQYF.

V is TRBV4-1 and J is TRBJ2-5; tentatively, D is TRBD1 or TRBD2 (5 bases each). V shed 4 bases and J shed 4 bases, with 13 bases lying between them. The CDR3 contains 14 residues. Germline CDR1 is MGHRA and CDR2 is YSYEKL. The CDR3 reads CASSLTGARETQYF. CDR3 nucleotide sequence: TGCGCCAGCAGCCTTACCGGGGCTCGAGAGACCCAGTACTTC.

The genes are TRBV6-6 and TRBJ1-1, with 9 bases fitting TRBD1. Unmatched junction bases numbered 6, after V lost 2 bases and J lost 5 bases. Germline V lookup: CDR1 MNHNY, CDR2 SVGAGI (reference sequence). The CDR3 has 15 residues. The CDR3 coding sequence is TGTGCCAGCAGTTACCGGGGACAGGGAGATACTGAAGCTTTCTTT. Encoded protein: CASSYRGQGDTEAFF.

This clone came up once. One end of the junction fails to match germline, which may point to a read error. The CDR3 nucleotides are TGCGCCAGCAGCTTGGACAGGGCCTTCCAAGGGACCCAGTACTTC. This sequence encodes CASSLDRAFQGTQYF. The chain combines TRBV5-1 with TRBJ2-5, with D possibly being TRBD1 (6 bases). Germline V gives CDR1 SGHRS, CDR2 YFSETQ. This CDR3 has 15 amino acids.

The J gene is TRBJ2-4, the V gene TRBV11-2; 7 positions agree with TRBD2. CDR1 is SGHAT, CDR2 FQNNGV, per germline. This CDR3 has 13 amino acids. Trimming removed 3 bases from V and 8 bases from J; junction bases left unmatched: 4. CDR3 sequence reads: CASSFWGGDIQYF. The CDR3 coding sequence is TGTGCCAGCAGCTTTTGGGGAGGGGACATTCAGTACTTC.